The 24 T cell receptor beta chains below come from one sample, sequenced in a study of T cell clusters in autoimmune cytopenias. Multiplex touch-down PCR amplified TRB using TRB-A and TRB-B pools in one tube. TCRdb re-called the multiplex PCR reads, yielding one record per CDR3 amino acid sequence without DNA. The data show fewer than 3,500 distinct CDR3 sequences, and the top ten clones hold 10% to 14%. TRB was amplified from about 270 ng of peripheral blood genomic DNA per sample. Source material: peripheral blood. These receptors were taken from a human donor with an autoimmune cytopenia or autoimmune hepatitis (not recorded which).

This clonotype registers large by frequency. J is TRBJ2-1 and V is TRBV6-5. CDR1 and CDR2 (germline): MNHEY, SVGAGI. The CDR3 totals 11 residues. The CDR3 sequence is CASGLGHEQFF.

J is TRBJ2-2 and V is TRBV6-5. Germline CDR1 and CDR2: MNHEY and SVGAGI. The CDR3 runs to 13 residues. This CDR3 is CASSYSGTGELFF.

This clonotype counts as medium-sized by frequency. The CDR3 reads CASGSLAGDTDTQYF. V gene TRBV27 combines with J gene TRBJ2-3; the D gene TCRdb calls, TRBD2, cannot be checked with no DNA. The CDR3 spans 15 residues. The germline V gene has CDR1 MNHEY and CDR2 SMNVEV (reference sequence).

This clonotype ranks as medium-sized in terms of frequency. The V and J genes are TRBV20-1 and TRBJ2-7; TCRdb's D gene call, TRBD1, goes unchecked for lack of DNA. This CDR3 has 15 residues. Germline lookup yields CDR1 DFQATT and CDR2 SNEGSKA (reference sequence). The CDR3 sequence is CSATLGAGGLHEQYF.

The gene calls are TRBV5-8 and TRBJ2-3; TCRdb picks TRBD2, but there is no DNA to check that call. Germline values: CDR1 SGHTS, CDR2 YDEGEE. There are 14 residues in the CDR3. The CDR3 loop reads CASSSLVGTDTQYF.

The V gene is TRBV20-1, the J gene TRBJ2-1; as DNA is missing, the TRBD1 call by TCRdb cannot be tested. The length of the CDR3 is 13 residues. CDR1 and CDR2 (germline): DFQATT, SNEGSKA (reference sequence). CDR3 amino acids: CSARAEADGGEFF.

This clonotype counts as medium-sized by frequency. The chain links TRBV5-5 to TRBJ1-2; TCRdb outputs TRBD1, but without DNA this stays unchecked. Germline lookup yields CDR1 SGHKS and CDR2 YYEKEE (reference sequence). CDR3 length equals 13 residues. The CDR3 sequence: CASSLEGDYGYTF.

This clonotype registers medium-sized by frequency. V gene TRBV5-1 combines with J gene TRBJ2-3. CDR1 and CDR2 from the germline V gene are SGHRS and YFSETQ. This CDR3 region has 16 residues. The CDR3 loop reads CASSLVSGSSTDTQYF.

The V and J genes are TRBV4-3 and TRBJ1-3. The CDR3 spans 16 residues. CDR1 is LGHNA and CDR2 is YSLEER in the germline V gene. The CDR3 loop reads CASSQPISDSGNTIYF.

Considering frequency, this clonotype is medium-sized. The chain combines TRBV10-2 with TRBJ2-7; absent DNA, TCRdb's TRBD1 call cannot be checked. CDR1 is WSHSY, CDR2 SAAADI, per germline. There are 13 residues in the CDR3. The CDR3 is CASSADRNYEQYF.

This chain uses TRBV7-2 with TRBJ2-1; TCRdb proposes TRBD2, but this gene call is untestable without DNA. The CDR3 covers 16 residues. The germline V gene has CDR1 SGHTA and CDR2 FQGNSA. The CDR3 sequence is CASSPSGGGNGNEQFF.

The chain couples TRBV28 to TRBJ1-6; TCRdb outputs TRBD1, but without DNA this stays unchecked. Germline V gene data show CDR1 as MDHEN and CDR2 as SYDVKM. The CDR3 contains 14 residues. The CDR3 loop reads CASSPPGQASPLHF.

The chain employs TRBV20-1 and TRBJ2-7; lacking DNA, the TRBD2 call made by TCRdb goes unchecked. From germline, CDR1 is DFQATT and CDR2 SNEGSKA (reference sequence). This CDR3 has 13 amino acids. The CDR3 sequence is CSAGLRVAHEQYF.

By frequency, this clonotype registers large. This sequence joins TRBV6-5 and TRBJ2-7; TCRdb selects TRBD1, and the lack of DNA leaves this call unchecked. CDR1 and CDR2 (germline): MNHEY, SVGAGI. The CDR3 spans 12 residues. CDR3 residues: CASRTGNYEQYF.

Frequency places this clonotype as medium-sized. The chain links TRBV13 to TRBJ2-3. The CDR3 contains 15 residues. Looked up from germline, CDR1 is PRHDT and CDR2 is FYEKMQ (reference sequence). This chain's CDR3 is CASNRRVASTDTQYF. The complete variable domain, with remaining parts taken from reference TRBV13 and TRBJ2-3, reads AAGVIQSPRHLIKEKRETATLKCYPIPRHDTVYWYQQGPGQDPQFLISFYEKMQSDKGSIPDRFSAQQFSDYHSELNMSSLELGDSALYFCASNRRVASTDTQYFGPGTRLTVL.

According to its frequency, this clonotype is medium-sized. J is TRBJ2-7 and V is TRBV20-1; the D gene TCRdb calls, TRBD1, cannot be checked with no DNA. The CDR3 runs 14 residues. The germline V gene encodes CDR1 DFQATT and CDR2 SNEGSKA (reference sequence). The CDR3 reads CSARDRQESYEQYF.

Considering frequency, this clonotype is medium-sized (0.01 to 0.1%). The rearrangement joins TRBV6-6 to TRBJ1-1; lacking DNA, the TRBD1 call made by TCRdb goes unchecked. Per germline, CDR1 MNHNY and CDR2 SVGAGI (reference sequence). This CDR3 contains 16 residues. The CDR3 spells CAVRTGRPPSSSEAFF.

This clonotype is medium-sized (0.01 to 0.1%) by frequency. The chain links TRBV10-3 to TRBJ2-2; there is no DNA to check the TCRdb D call of TRBD1. Germline assignment: CDR1 ENHRY and CDR2 SYGVKD. The CDR3 loop spans 15 amino acids. The CDR3: CAISAGQANTGELFF.

According to its frequency, this clonotype is medium-sized. The chain links TRBV5-5 to TRBJ2-1; the TCRdb D gene call, TRBD2, has no DNA to confirm it. This CDR3 contains 15 residues. The V gene's germline CDR1 is SGHKS and CDR2 YYEKEE (reference sequence). CDR3 amino acids: CASRGLAGGLNEQFF. The variable domain in full, completed from reference TRBV5-5 and TRBJ2-1, reads DAGVTQSPTHLIKTRGQQVTLRCSPISGHKSVSWYQQVLGQGPQFIFQYYEKEERGRGNFPDRFSARQFPNYSSELNVNALLLGDSALYLCASRGLAGGLNEQFFGPGTRLTVL.

Measured by frequency, this clonotype is medium-sized. The J gene is TRBJ2-1, the V gene TRBV30; TCRdb designates TRBD1, a call that cannot be tested without DNA. In germline, CDR1 is GTSNPN, CDR2 SVGIG (reference sequence). This CDR3 is built from 13 residues. CDR3 residues: CAWKTGVGYEQFF.

In terms of frequency, this clonotype is medium-sized. The chain is built from TRBV6-2 or TRBV6-3 and TRBJ1-5; TCRdb indicates TRBD1, and absent DNA this call remains unverified. The CDR3 extends over 14 amino acids. Germline values: CDR1 MNHEY, CDR2 SVGEGT. CDR3 loop: CASSYRDTYQPQHF.

The genes are TRBV4-3 and TRBJ1-1; TCRdb outputs TRBD1, but without DNA this stays unchecked. This CDR3 contains 16 residues. Germline CDR1 LGHNA, CDR2 YSLEER. The CDR3: CASSQHRAGANTEAFF.

The gene calls are TRBV2 and TRBJ2-1; TCRdb returns TRBD1, unconfirmable since there is no DNA. CDR1 and CDR2 (germline): SNHLY, FYNNEI. The CDR3 loop spans 14 amino acids. CDR3: CASSEGWGYNEQFF.

This chain uses TRBV7-2 with TRBJ2-1; TCRdb selects TRBD1, and the lack of DNA leaves this call unchecked. The CDR3 runs 16 residues. Germline CDR1 and CDR2: SGHTA and FQGNSA. CDR3 loop: CASSLLRDRGGREQFF. Complete variable domain (other parts from reference TRBV7-2 and TRBJ2-1): GAGVSQSPSNKVTEKGKDVELRCDPISGHTALYWYRQSLGQGLEFLIYFQGNSAPDKSGLPSDRFSAERTGGSVSTLTIQRTQQEDSAVYLCASSLLRDRGGREQFFGPGTRLTVL.